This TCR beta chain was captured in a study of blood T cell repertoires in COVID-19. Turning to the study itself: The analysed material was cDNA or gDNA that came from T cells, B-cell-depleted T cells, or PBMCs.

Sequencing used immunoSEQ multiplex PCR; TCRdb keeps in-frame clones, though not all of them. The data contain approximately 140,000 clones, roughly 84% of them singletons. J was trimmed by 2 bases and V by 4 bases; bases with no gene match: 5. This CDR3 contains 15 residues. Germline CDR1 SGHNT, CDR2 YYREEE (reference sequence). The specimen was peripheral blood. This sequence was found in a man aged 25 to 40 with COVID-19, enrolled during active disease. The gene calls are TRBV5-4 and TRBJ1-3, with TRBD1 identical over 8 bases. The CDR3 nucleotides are TGTGCCAGCAGCCCAGACAGGGGTCCTGGAAACACCATATATTTT. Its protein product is CASSPDRGPGNTIYF.